The 6 T cell receptor beta chains below come from one sample, sequenced in a study of shared clonotypes between healthy human individuals. Naive CD8 populations comprised CD45RO-negative cells positively selected for CCR7, excluding terminally differentiated effector memory CD45RA+ cells. Produced via immunoSEQ multiplex PCR; TCRdb's table is partial and in-frame only. In the table there are approximately 600,000 clones, roughly 95% of which are singletons. The sample consisted of naive CD8+ T cells sorted from blood. These receptors came from a woman in her twenties or thirties in good health.

The genes are TRBV7-9 and TRBJ2-7; D is possibly TRBD1 (5 bases). CDR3 size: 16 residues. The V gene's germline CDR1 is SEHNR and CDR2 FQNEAQ (reference sequence). V was pared by 5 bases and J by 4 bases, with 21 bases between. CDR3 protein: CASSALGLVLGYEQYF. The CDR3 DNA is TGTGCCAGCAGCGCACTGGGGCTAGTCCTGGGTTACGAGCAGTACTTC.

V and J are TRBV10-2 and TRBJ2-5; D possibly corresponds to TRBD1 (6 bases). Germline CDR1 reads WSHSY; CDR2 reads SAAADI. This CDR3 comprises 17 residues. V was clipped by 6 bases and J by 1 base, with 21 bases between them. This CDR3 is CASSVSGGAGVQETQYF. CDR3 nucleotides: TGCGCCAGCAGCGTCTCGGGTGGGGCAGGGGTCCAAGAGACCCAGTACTTC.

This sequence joins TRBV28 and TRBJ2-3; D is unclear. This CDR3 comprises 14 residues. The V gene's germline CDR1 is MDHEN and CDR2 SYDVKM. V was shortened by 4 bases and J by 2 bases, with 10 bases between the two germline ends. CDR3: CASSYLSVTDTQYF. The CDR3 region has the DNA TGTGCCAGCAGTTACTTGAGTGTCACAGATACGCAGTATTTT. The full variable domain, with the rest looked up from reference TRBV28 and TRBJ2-3, is DVKVTQSSRYLVKRTGEKVFLECVQDMDHENMFWYRQDPGLGLRLIYFSYDVKMKEKGDIPEGYSVSREKKERFSLILESASTNQTSMYLCASSYLSVTDTQYFGPGTRLTVL.

This sequence joins TRBV5-6 and TRBJ2-2; D gene ambiguous. This CDR3 spans 12 amino acids. V was pared by 4 bases and J by 8 bases, with 9 bases between. Germline assignment: CDR1 SGHDT and CDR2 YYEEEE. The CDR3 DNA reads TGTGCCAGCAGCCGGTTTTCTGGGGAGCTGTTTTTT. Encoded protein: CASSRFSGELFF.

The chain is built from TRBV30 and TRBJ1-1, with D maybe TRBD1 (5 bases). CDR3 length equals 15 residues. Looked up from germline, CDR1 is GTSNPN and CDR2 is SVGIG (reference sequence). V shed 3 bases and J shed 1 base, with 15 bases lying between them. CDR3 sequence (DNA): TGTGCCTGGAGCCCGGGGGTGGGACCGAACACTGAAGCTTTCTTT. Translated, it gives CAWSPGVGPNTEAFF. Looking up the rest from reference TRBV30 and TRBJ1-1 gives the full variable domain: SQTIHQWPATLVQPVGSPLSLECTVEGTSNPNLYWYRQAAGRGLQLLFYSVGIGQISSEVPQNLSASRPQDRQFILSSKKLLLSDSGFYLCAWSPGVGPNTEAFFGQGTRLTVV.

The gene calls are TRBV13 and TRBJ1-2; 7 bases are shared with TRBD1. The J segment lost 8 bases and the V segment lost 6 bases, leaving 6 bases of the junction unmatched. Germline V CDR1 and CDR2: PRHDT, FYEKMQ (reference sequence). The CDR3 runs 12 residues. CDR3 sequence reads: CASSDRVSGYTF. CDR3 coding DNA: TGTGCCAGCAGTGACAGGGTATCCGGCTACACCTTC.